A selection of T cell receptor beta chains follows, all from one sample in a study of T cell repertoires in cytomegalovirus infection. Via MiXCR, TCRdb re-called the reads, giving one row per CDR3 protein. The sample contains 300,000 to 400,000 distinct CDR3 sequences, 18% of which appear only once. Material: PBMCs. The receptor set was obtained from a human donor in good health (CMV status not recorded). Some clones in this sample may be carry-over from other donors' samples. Both conserved end residues are part of each CDR3. A D gene is named only where the DNA matches it firmly. Clone size appears in some rows only: once, few, many, or a class for an expanded clone.

V gene	D gene	clone size	J gene	CDR3 DNA	CDR3 protein
TRBV7-2	TRBD2	many	TRBJ2-3	TGTGCCAGCAGCCGAGACGGTAGCGGGATGGGTGCAGATACGCAGTATTTT	CASSRDGSGMGADTQYF
TRBV7-2	TRBD1	many	TRBJ1-3	TGTGCCAGCAGCCAACAGGGGATCTCTGGAAACACCATATATTTT	CASSQQGISGNTIYF
TRBV6-2/TRBV6-3	NA	few	TRBJ1-1	TGTGCCAGCAGGTGGACAGCGCAGAACACTGAAGCTTTCTTT	CASRWTAQNTEAFF
TRBV20-1	NA	NA	TRBJ1-5	TGCAGTGCTAGGATGGCGGGGAGTCCGCCCCAGCATTTT	CSARMAGSPPQHF
TRBV18	NA	NA	TRBJ1-2	TGTGCCAGCTCACCTGGGGCAGGGGACGGCTACACCTTC	CASSPGAGDGYTF
TRBV7-2	TRBD1	many	TRBJ2-7	TGTGCCAGCAGCTTAGCGGTGGCAGGGGGCTACGAGCAGTACTTC	CASSLAVAGGYEQYF
TRBV10-2	TRBD2	NA	TRBJ2-3	TGCGCCAGCAGGAGACTAGCGGGCTTGGATACGCAGTATTTT	CASRRLAGLDTQYF
TRBV6-5	NA	few	TRBJ2-2	TGTGCCAGCAGCCGTATAAAAGGGGATTCGGGGACCGGGGAGCTGTTTTTT	CASSRIKGDSGTGELFF
TRBV7-2	TRBD1	NA	TRBJ2-2	TGTGCCAGCAGCCCGGGACAGGGTCAAACCGGGGAGCTGTTTTTT	CASSPGQGQTGELFF
TRBV19	NA	NA	TRBJ2-5	TGTGCCAGTAGTCACTTAGGGCAGGGTAGCGTTGAGACCCAGTACTTC	CASSHLGQGSVETQYF
TRBV4-2	NA	many	TRBJ2-3	TGTGCCAGCAGCCAAGATCCGGAGACTTTGCAGTATTTT	CASSQDPETLQYF
TRBV7-2	NA	NA	TRBJ2-3	TGTGCCACCGCGGGACCCAGCACAGATACGCAGTATTTT	CATAGPSTDTQYF
TRBV7-6	NA	many	TRBJ2-1	TGTGCCAGCAGCCTCGATAGGGTTGAGCAGTTCTTC	CASSLDRVEQFF
TRBV7-2	NA	many	TRBJ2-3	TGTGCCAGCAGCTCTCCGACAGGACTCACAGATACGCAGTATTTT	CASSSPTGLTDTQYF
TRBV6-2/TRBV6-3	TRBD1	NA	TRBJ1-5	TGTGCCAGCGGGACAGGGGTTCAGCCCCAGCATTTT	CASGTGVQPQHF
TRBV10-3	NA	few	TRBJ1-2	TGTGCCACCCACGGGGGAGGGGAATATGGCTACACCTTC	CATHGGGEYGYTF